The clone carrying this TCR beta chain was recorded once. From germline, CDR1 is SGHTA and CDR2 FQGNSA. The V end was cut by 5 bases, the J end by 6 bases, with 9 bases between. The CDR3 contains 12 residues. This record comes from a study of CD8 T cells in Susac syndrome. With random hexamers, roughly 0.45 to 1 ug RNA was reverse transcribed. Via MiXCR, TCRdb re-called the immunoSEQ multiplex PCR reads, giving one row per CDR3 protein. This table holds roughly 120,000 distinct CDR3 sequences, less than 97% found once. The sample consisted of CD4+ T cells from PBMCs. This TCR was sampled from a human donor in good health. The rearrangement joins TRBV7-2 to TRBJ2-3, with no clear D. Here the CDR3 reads CASSPGYDTQYF. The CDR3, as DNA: TGTGCCAGCAGCCCCGGTTACGATACGCAGTATTTT.